Each of the 24 T cell receptor beta chains below was sequenced from the same sample in a study of early T cells in non-severe SARS-CoV-2 infection. TCRdb reanalysed the 5' RACE reads using MiXCR and keeps one entry per CDR3 protein. The table has about 83,000 distinct CDR3 sequences, over 12% seen once; the top ten hold around 3%. Sequences were obtained from whole blood. The receptors originated from an adult who was a healthcare worker with PCR-confirmed SARS-CoV-2 infection or an uninfected control (not recorded which).

The table lists this clonotype with a few counts. V and J are TRBV7-8 and TRBJ2-3; 8 positions match TRBD2. J gave up 0 bases and V 3 bases, and 11 bases lay outside the gene matches. The CDR3 contains 18 residues. Germline V CDR1 and CDR2: SGHVS, FQNEAQ. CDR3 nucleotides: TGTGCCAGCAGCTTGTTCGCTCGGGAGGGACCTAGCACAGATACGCAGTATTTT. Translated: CASSLFAREGPSTDTQYF. Complete variable domain (other parts from reference TRBV7-8 and TRBJ2-3): GAGVSQSPRYKVAKRGQDVALRCDPISGHVSLFWYQQALGQGPEFLTYFQNEAQLDKSGLPSDRFFAERPEGSVSTLKIQRTQQEDSAVYLCASSLFAREGPSTDTQYFGPGTRLTVL.

This clonotype showed up just a few times. The chain recombines TRBV7-8 with TRBJ1-1; 8 nucleotides agree with TRBD1. The CDR3 is 17 amino acids. Per the germline V gene, CDR1 is SGHVS and CDR2 is FQNEAQ. V trimming: 5 bases; J trimming: 1 base; junction bases outside the gene matches: 12. As DNA, the CDR3 is TGTGCCAGCAGCCCCCGGGACAGGTTCTCCTGGAACACTGAAGCTTTCTTT. It yields the protein CASSPRDRFSWNTEAFF.

This clonotype was observed a handful of times. For the CDR3, the DNA is TGTGCCAGCAGCTTAACCGGGGGCGCTGGGATTGAAGCTTTCTTT. This sequence encodes CASSLTGGAGIEAFF. The J gene is TRBJ1-1, the V gene TRBV7-3; the D gene is possibly TRBD1 (6 bases). V was cut by 0 bases and J by 7 bases, with 15 bases left in between. Germline V lookup: CDR1 SGHTA, CDR2 FQGTGA. This CDR3 is 15 amino acids long.

The V and J genes are TRBV9 and TRBJ2-7, with D unclear. The CDR3 loop spans 14 amino acids. Trimming stripped 0 bases from V and 4 bases from J, with 11 bases between. Germline V gene sequence: CDR1 SGDLS, CDR2 YYNGEE. Here the CDR3 DNA reads TGTGCCAGCAGCGTAGCTGCCCAGCCTTACGAGCAGTACTTC. Residues: CASSVAAQPYEQYF.

V usage is TRBV5-1 and J usage is TRBJ2-6; possibly TRBD2 for D (5 bases). CDR3 length: 18 amino acids. Trimming took 0 bases from V and 0 from J, leaving 13 bases between them. CDR1 SGHRS and CDR2 YFSETQ come from the germline V gene. CDR3 nucleotides: TGCGCCAGCAGCTTGGACTCCCCGGGAAGCTCTGGGGCCAACGTCCTGACTTTC. This gives the protein CASSLDSPGSSGANVLTF.

The rearrangement joins TRBV7-9 to TRBJ1-1; the D gene is possibly TRBD1 (5 bases). V was clipped by 5 bases and J by 4 bases, with 14 bases between them. This CDR3 comprises 14 residues. The germline CDR1 and CDR2 sequences are SEHNR and FQNEAQ (reference sequence). CDR3 loop: CASSTREAGTEAFF. The DNA of the CDR3 is TGTGCCAGCAGCACCAGGGAGGCTGGCACTGAAGCTTTCTTT.

The J gene is TRBJ2-4, the V gene TRBV6-2 or TRBV6-3; no definite D call. V shed 4 bases and J shed 13 bases, with 11 bases lying between them. Germline loops: CDR1 MNHEY, CDR2 SVGEGT. The CDR3 is 11 amino acids. CDR3 amino acids: CASSSTSFQYF. The DNA for the CDR3 is TGTGCCAGCAGTTCTACAAGCTTCCAGTACTTC.

The chain couples TRBV2 to TRBJ1-1, with D hard to call. The V end was cut by 3 bases, the J end by 3 bases, with 20 bases between. Germline V gives CDR1 SNHLY, CDR2 FYNNEI. There are 17 residues in the CDR3. CDR3 in DNA: TGTGCCAGCAGTGATAGTGCTAGGGCAGTTCTAGACACTGAAGCTTTCTTT. This encodes CASSDSARAVLDTEAFF. Full variable domain (rest looked up from reference TRBV2 and TRBJ1-1): EPEVTQTPSHQVTQMGQEVILRCVPISNHLYFYWYRQILGQKVEFLVSFYNNEISEKSEIFDDQFSVERPDGSNFTLKIRSTKLEDSAMYFCASSDSARAVLDTEAFFGQGTRLTVV.

V gene TRBV5-1 combines with J gene TRBJ2-7; no reliable D call. This CDR3 region has 8 residues. V lost 6 bases to trimming and J lost 10 bases, with 5 bases between them. From germline, CDR1 is SGHRS and CDR2 YFSETQ. This chain's CDR3 is CASTSQYF. The CDR3 coding sequence is TGCGCCAGCACTTCTCAGTACTTC.

The rearrangement uses TRBV20-1 and TRBJ2-7, with D perhaps TRBD1 (6 bases). V was shortened by 3 bases and J by 2 bases, with 11 bases between the two germline ends. The V gene's germline CDR1 is DFQATT and CDR2 SNEGSKA (reference sequence). This CDR3 has 13 residues. The CDR3 nucleotides read TGCAGTGCTAGTCGGCAGGGGACCTACGAGCAGTACTTC. The encoded protein is CSASRQGTYEQYF.

V and J are TRBV7-9 and TRBJ2-3; D unresolved. Germline V CDR1 and CDR2: SEHNR, FQNEAQ (reference sequence). This CDR3 region has 15 residues. The V and J ends lost 6 bases and 4 bases respectively, with 17 bases between them. The CDR3 sequence: CASRPVRRASDTQYF. CDR3 DNA sequence: TGTGCCAGCAGACCCGTGCGGCGCGCCTCAGATACGCAGTATTTT. The variable domain in full, completed from reference TRBV7-9 and TRBJ2-3, reads DTGVSQNPRHKITKRGQNVTFRCDPISEHNRLYWYRQTLGQGPEFLTYFQNEAQLEKSRLLSDRFSAERPKGSFSTLEIQRTEQGDSAMYLCASRPVRRASDTQYFGPGTRLTVL.

The rearrangement uses TRBV18 and TRBJ2-3, with a weak D call TRBD2 (7 bases). V was clipped by 6 bases and J by 0 bases, with 22 bases between them. Germline V gives CDR1 KGHSH, CDR2 LQKENI. The CDR3 is 18 residues long. CDR3 DNA sequence: TGTGCCAGCTCCCCAACTGGCGGGGGCCGTTCTAGCACAGATACGCAGTATTTT. This gives the protein CASSPTGGGRSSTDTQYF.

This clonotype was seen repeatedly, ten times or more. This rearrangement joins TRBV18 to TRBJ1-3; 9 bases agree with TRBD1. This CDR3 is built from 15 residues. The germline gives CDR1 KGHSH, CDR2 LQKENI. V dropped 1 base and J dropped 7; count of bases not matched to a gene: 5. The CDR3 DNA follows: TGTGCCAGCTCACCACTTTGGACAGGGGACAACACCATATATTTT. Protein product: CASSPLWTGDNTIYF.

The chain joins TRBV19 to TRBJ2-7; perhaps D is TRBD1 or TRBD2 (6 bases each). CDR3 size: 15 residues. In germline, CDR1 is LNHDA, CDR2 SQIVND (reference sequence). V was cut by 5 bases and J by 2 bases, with 16 bases left in between. The CDR3, as DNA: TGTGCCAGTAGTCTTACCCTCGGGGGCCCCTACGAGCAGTACTTC. It encodes CASSLTLGGPYEQYF.

This clonotype was seen at least ten times. The chain is built from TRBV5-1 and TRBJ2-7; D gene unclear. This CDR3 has 13 residues. V gave up 0 bases and J gave up 3 bases, with 7 bases separating them. Germline loops: CDR1 SGHRS, CDR2 YFSETQ. CDR3 residues: CASSLGPDYEQYF. Written as DNA, the CDR3 is TGCGCCAGCAGCTTGGGGCCCGACTACGAGCAGTACTTC. The variable domain in full, completed from reference TRBV5-1 and TRBJ2-7, reads KAGVTQTPRYLIKTRGQQVTLSCSPISGHRSVSWYQQTPGQGLQFLFEYFSETQRNKGNFPGRFSGRQFSNSRSEMNVSTLELGDSALYLCASSLGPDYEQYFGPGTRLTVT.

This chain links TRBV13 with TRBJ2-7, with unresolved D. The CDR3 has 12 amino acids. V lost 7 bases, J lost 7 bases, and 14 bases lay in between. CDR1 PRHDT and CDR2 FYEKMQ come from the germline V gene (reference sequence). The CDR3 is CASMDGTGEQYF. CDR3 DNA: TGTGCCAGCATGGACGGAACCGGGGAGCAGTACTTC.

This clonotype was counted at least ten times. The chain uses TRBV6-2 or TRBV6-3 and TRBJ2-7; D is undetermined. The CDR3 runs to 13 residues. V was cut by 3 bases and J by 3 bases, with 9 bases left in between. CDR1 and CDR2 from the germline V gene are MNHEY and SVGEGT. CDR3 nucleotide sequence: TGTGCCAGCAGTTATCGGTGGGACTACGAGCAGTACTTC. This translates into CASSYRWDYEQYF.

This clonotype was observed a few times. The J gene is TRBJ2-1, the V gene TRBV4-2; possible D gene TRBD2, 6 bases. Germline loops: CDR1 LGHNA, CDR2 YNFKEQ. The CDR3 contains 16 residues. V was shortened by 0 bases and J by 7 bases, with 16 bases between the two germline ends. In DNA form, the CDR3 reads TGTGCCAGCAGCCAAGACTGGCGGCAGGCGGGGAATGAGCAGTTCTTC. Amino acids: CASSQDWRQAGNEQFF.

This clonotype was found many times. V and J are TRBV28 and TRBJ1-5, with D uncertain. Germline V lookup: CDR1 MDHEN, CDR2 SYDVKM. CDR3 length: 14 residues. V gave up 2 bases and J gave up 0 bases, with 5 bases separating them. The CDR3 loop reads CASSLVNSNQPQHF. CDR3 nucleotide sequence: TGTGCCAGCAGTTTAGTTAATAGCAATCAGCCCCAGCATTTT.

In its sample, this clonotype was seen many times. CDR3: CASSAGEAPNTEAFF. In DNA, the CDR3 is TGTGCCAGCAGCGCCGGAGAGGCGCCGAACACTGAAGCTTTCTTT. This sequence joins TRBV7-9 and TRBJ1-1; D not certain. The germline V and J ends were trimmed by 5 bases and 1 base, with 14 bases remaining between them. The germline CDR1 and CDR2 sequences are SEHNR and FQNEAQ (reference sequence). The CDR3 is 15 residues long.

This clonotype showed up just a few times. The chain is built from TRBV24-1 and TRBJ2-3; 8 nucleotides match TRBD1. CDR3 length: 16 residues. Germline CDR1 and CDR2: KGHDR and SFDVKD. V was pared by 6 bases and J by 2 bases, with 9 bases of the junction left unmatched. CDR3 in DNA: TGTGCCACCAGTCGAGGACAGGGAGTTTTCACAGATACGCAGTATTTT. Translation: CATSRGQGVFTDTQYF.

This chain connects TRBV12-3 or TRBV12-4 to TRBJ1-4; D perhaps matches TRBD1 (5 bases). V dropped 1 base and J dropped 2 bases, with 14 bases sitting between them. The CDR3 extends over 17 amino acids. In DNA, the CDR3 is TGTGCCAGCAGTTTAGGCAGGGAAGGATGGACTAATGAAAAACTGTTTTTT. It encodes CASSLGREGWTNEKLFF.

This clonotype was seen a single time. CDR3 nucleotides: TGCAGCGGCAGGTACAATGAGCAGTTCTTC. Its translation is CSGRYNEQFF. The chain uses TRBV29-1 and TRBJ2-1; no clear D. Germline V gives CDR1 SQVTM, CDR2 ANQGSEA. There are 10 residues in the CDR3. Trimming shortened V by 7 bases and J by 4 bases, and 5 bases separated the two germline ends.

The table lists this clonotype with many counts. The genes are TRBV11-2 and TRBJ1-6; D gene ambiguous. Trimming pared 5 bases from V and 0 bases from J, leaving 14 bases between. The CDR3 has 17 amino acids. Germline CDR1 SGHAT, CDR2 FQNNGV. DNA of the CDR3: TGTGCCAGCAGCCATCCCCGGCGCGCCTCCTATAATTCACCCCTCCACTTT. This translates into CASSHPRRASYNSPLHF.